These 9 T cell receptor beta chains came from one sample sequenced in a study of beta chain features in type 1 diabetes. Isolated RNA was reverse transcribed in full, so expressed TCRB transcripts were sequenced. Method: immunoSEQ multiplex PCR; TCRdb's copy keeps in-frame clones and lacks some. The sample shows roughly 380,000 clones, about 20% of them seen only once. Sequencing was carried out using naive CD4+ T cells from blood. These TCRs come from a woman younger than 30 in good health.

The rearrangement uses TRBV7-2 and TRBJ2-7; 11 bases agree with TRBD1. Trimming took 7 bases from V and 4 from J; bases not matched to a gene: 9. CDR1 SGHTA and CDR2 FQGNSA come from the germline V gene. This CDR3 spans 15 amino acids. The DNA for the CDR3 is TGTGCCAGCACCCCTCGCGGGACAGGGGGTTACGAGCAGTACTTC. Translation: CASTPRGTGGYEQYF.

This clone was counted between two and nine times. This rearrangement joins TRBV7-2 to TRBJ2-3, with D maybe TRBD1 (5 bases). CDR1 and CDR2 (germline): SGHTA, FQGNSA. The CDR3 extends over 15 amino acids. The V gene lost 5 bases and the J gene lost 5 bases, with 17 bases spanning the gap. CDR3 DNA: TGTGCCAGCAGCAAAGAAGGCTATAGGGGAGATACGCAGTATTTT. Translation: CASSKEGYRGDTQYF.

This clone was counted between two and nine times. The chain carries TRBV7-2 and TRBJ2-3; TRBD2 aligns across 7 bases. Germline-derived CDR1 and CDR2 are SGHTA and FQGNSA. The CDR3 totals 17 residues. J gave up 2 bases and V 3 bases, and 11 bases lay outside the gene matches. The CDR3 DNA sequence: TGTGCCAGCAGCTTGGGGGGTTTACTAGCGCACACAGATACGCAGTATTTT. Translated: CASSLGGLLAHTDTQYF.

This clone was seen a few times. The chain couples TRBV5-1 to TRBJ2-5; maybe TRBD2 (6 bases). This CDR3 has 13 residues. V lost 1 base and J 3 bases, leaving 7 bases between the germline ends. Looked up from germline, CDR1 is SGHRS and CDR2 is YFSETQ. CDR3 in DNA: TGCGCCAGCAGCTTGTGGGGGGAAGAGACCCAGTACTTC. Amino acid sequence: CASSLWGEETQYF.

V and J are TRBV4-1 and TRBJ2-1, with 7 bases identical to TRBD2. The ends lost 4 bases at V and 7 bases at J; junction bases unmatched: 10. CDR3 length equals 15 residues. Germline V gene sequence: CDR1 MGHRA, CDR2 YSYEKL. The chain's CDR3 is CASSRGGGIGNEQFF. The CDR3 DNA reads TGCGCCAGCAGCCGGGGGGGAGGGATTGGGAATGAGCAGTTCTTC.

The rearrangement joins TRBV6-1 to TRBJ1-6; the match to TRBD1 covers 7 bases. Germline V lookup: CDR1 MNHNS, CDR2 SASEGT. The CDR3 contains 14 residues. The J segment lost 6 bases and the V segment lost 7 bases, leaving 6 bases of the junction unmatched. CDR3 in amino acids: CASTRTGPNSPLHF. Written as DNA, the CDR3 is TGTGCCAGCACAAGGACAGGTCCTAATTCACCCCTCCACTTT.

The chain uses TRBV6-5 and TRBJ1-6, with a weak D call TRBD1 (6 bases). This CDR3 region has 16 residues. Trimming cost V 0 bases and J 8 bases, with 14 bases left between them. Germline lookup yields CDR1 MNHEY and CDR2 SVGAGI. Written as DNA, the CDR3 is TGTGCCAGCAGTTACTCGAGTACAGGGTCTTATTCACCCCTCCACTTT. Its protein is CASSYSSTGSYSPLHF.

The sample holds a few counts of this clone. This rearrangement joins TRBV30 to TRBJ1-5; 8 nucleotides match TRBD1. Germline-derived CDR1 and CDR2 are GTSNPN and SVGIG (reference sequence). The CDR3 spans 14 residues. Germline trimming cut 2 bases from V and 7 bases from J; bases unmatched to any gene: 7. CDR3 protein: CAWSPYRTGQPQHF. The CDR3 DNA reads as TGTGCCTGGAGTCCCTACAGGACAGGGCAGCCCCAGCATTTT.

This clone was seen a handful of times. The gene calls are TRBV30 and TRBJ2-7; a possible D gene is TRBD1 (7 bases). CDR3 length equals 16 residues. The ends were cut back, 1 base at V and 2 bases at J, with 18 bases in the middle. Looked up from germline, CDR1 is GTSNPN and CDR2 is SVGIG (reference sequence). CDR3 bases: TGTGCCTGGAGTGGCCTAGGAGGGGGCAGGACCTACGAGCAGTACTTC. It encodes CAWSGLGGGRTYEQYF.